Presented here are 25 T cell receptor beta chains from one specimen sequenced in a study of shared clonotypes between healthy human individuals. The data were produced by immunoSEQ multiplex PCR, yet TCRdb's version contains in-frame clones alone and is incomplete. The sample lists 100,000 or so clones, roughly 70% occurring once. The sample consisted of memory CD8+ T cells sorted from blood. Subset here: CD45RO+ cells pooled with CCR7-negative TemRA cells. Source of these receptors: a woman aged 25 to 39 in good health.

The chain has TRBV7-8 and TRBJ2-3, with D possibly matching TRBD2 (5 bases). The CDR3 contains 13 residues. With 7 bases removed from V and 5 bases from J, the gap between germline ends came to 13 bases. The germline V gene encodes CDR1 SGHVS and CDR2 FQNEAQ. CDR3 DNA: TGTGCCAGCACCACGAGGGTCGGAGATACGCAGTATTTT. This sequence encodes CASTTRVGDTQYF.

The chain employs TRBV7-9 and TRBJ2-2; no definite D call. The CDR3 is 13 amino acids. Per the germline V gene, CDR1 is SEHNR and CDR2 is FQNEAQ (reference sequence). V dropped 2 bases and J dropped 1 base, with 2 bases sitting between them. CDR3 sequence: CASSLLNTGELFF. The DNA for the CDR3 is TGTGCCAGCAGCTTACTGAACACCGGGGAGCTGTTTTTT. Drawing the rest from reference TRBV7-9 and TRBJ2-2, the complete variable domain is DTGVSQNPRHKITKRGQNVTFRCDPISEHNRLYWYRQTLGQGPEFLTYFQNEAQLEKSRLLSDRFSAERPKGSFSTLEIQRTEQGDSAMYLCASSLLNTGELFFGEGSRLTVL.

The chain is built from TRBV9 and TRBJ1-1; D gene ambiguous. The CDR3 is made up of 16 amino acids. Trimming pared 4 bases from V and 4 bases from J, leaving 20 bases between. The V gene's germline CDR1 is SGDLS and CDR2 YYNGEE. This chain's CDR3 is CASSHAVGRFPTEAFF. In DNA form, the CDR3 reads TGTGCCAGCAGCCATGCCGTTGGACGTTTCCCCACTGAAGCTTTCTTT.

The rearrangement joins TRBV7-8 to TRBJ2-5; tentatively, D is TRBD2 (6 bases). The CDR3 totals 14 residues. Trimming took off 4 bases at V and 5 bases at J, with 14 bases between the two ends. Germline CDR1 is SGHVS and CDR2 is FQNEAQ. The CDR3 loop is CASSYTSSRETQYF. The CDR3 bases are TGTGCCAGCAGCTATACTAGCTCTCGGGAGACCCAGTACTTC. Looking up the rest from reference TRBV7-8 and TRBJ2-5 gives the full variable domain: GAGVSQSPRYKVAKRGQDVALRCDPISGHVSLFWYQQALGQGPEFLTYFQNEAQLDKSGLPSDRFFAERPEGSVSTLKIQRTQQEDSAVYLCASSYTSSRETQYFGPGTRLLVL.

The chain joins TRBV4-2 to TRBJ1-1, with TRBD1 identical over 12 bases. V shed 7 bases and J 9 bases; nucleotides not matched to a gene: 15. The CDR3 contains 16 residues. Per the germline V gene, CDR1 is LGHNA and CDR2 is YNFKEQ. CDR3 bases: TGTGCCAGCAAAACAAGTCCGGGACAGGGGGCTCTGCAAGCTTTCTTT. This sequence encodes CASKTSPGQGALQAFF.

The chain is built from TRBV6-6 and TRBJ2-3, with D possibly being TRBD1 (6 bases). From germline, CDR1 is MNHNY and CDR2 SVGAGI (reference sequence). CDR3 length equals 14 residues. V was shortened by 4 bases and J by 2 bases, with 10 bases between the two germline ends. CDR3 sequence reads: CASSSRQATDTQYF. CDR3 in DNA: TGTGCCAGCAGTTCCCGACAGGCCACAGATACGCAGTATTTT.

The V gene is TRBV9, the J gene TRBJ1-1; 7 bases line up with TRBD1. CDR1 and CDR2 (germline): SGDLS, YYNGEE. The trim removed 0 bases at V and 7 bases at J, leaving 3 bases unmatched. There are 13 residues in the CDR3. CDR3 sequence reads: CASSVGTGREAFF. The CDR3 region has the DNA TGTGCCAGCAGCGTAGGGACAGGCCGTGAAGCTTTCTTT.

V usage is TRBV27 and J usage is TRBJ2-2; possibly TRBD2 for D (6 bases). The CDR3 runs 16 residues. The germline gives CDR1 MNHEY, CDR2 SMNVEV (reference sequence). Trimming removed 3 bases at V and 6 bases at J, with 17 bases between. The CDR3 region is CASSFIGGGTPGELFF. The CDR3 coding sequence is TGTGCCAGCAGTTTTATTGGTGGAGGGACCCCCGGGGAGCTGTTTTTT.

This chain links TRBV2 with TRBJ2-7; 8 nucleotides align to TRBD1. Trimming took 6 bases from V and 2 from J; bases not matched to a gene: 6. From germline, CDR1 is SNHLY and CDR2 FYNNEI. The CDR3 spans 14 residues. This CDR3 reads CASSLGQAAYEQYF. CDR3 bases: TGTGCCAGCAGCCTGGGACAGGCCGCCTACGAGCAGTACTTC.

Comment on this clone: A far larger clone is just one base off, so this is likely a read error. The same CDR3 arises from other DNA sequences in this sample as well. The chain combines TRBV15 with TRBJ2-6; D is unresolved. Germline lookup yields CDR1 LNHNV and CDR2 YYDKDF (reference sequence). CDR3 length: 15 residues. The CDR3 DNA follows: TGTGCTACCAGCTCTGCCGACTCTGGGGCCAACGTCCTGACTTTC. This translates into CATSSADSGANVLTF.

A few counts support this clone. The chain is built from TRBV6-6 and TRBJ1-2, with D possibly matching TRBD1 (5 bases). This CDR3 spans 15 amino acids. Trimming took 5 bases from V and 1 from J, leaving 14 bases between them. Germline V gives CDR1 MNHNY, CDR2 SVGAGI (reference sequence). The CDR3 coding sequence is TGTGCCAGCAGTAACTGGGACGGGCGTAACTATGGCTACACCTTC. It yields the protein CASSNWDGRNYGYTF.

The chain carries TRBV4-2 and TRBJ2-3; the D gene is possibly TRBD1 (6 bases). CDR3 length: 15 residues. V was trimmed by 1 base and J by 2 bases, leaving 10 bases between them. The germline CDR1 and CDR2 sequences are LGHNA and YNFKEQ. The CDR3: CASSQGDTHTDTQYF. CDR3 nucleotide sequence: TGTGCCAGCAGCCAAGGGGACACACACACAGATACGCAGTATTTT.

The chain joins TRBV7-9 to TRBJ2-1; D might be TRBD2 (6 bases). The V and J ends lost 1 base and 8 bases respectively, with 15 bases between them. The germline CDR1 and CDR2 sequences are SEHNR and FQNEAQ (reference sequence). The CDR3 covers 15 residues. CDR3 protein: CASSLGGGNGDEQFF. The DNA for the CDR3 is TGTGCCAGCAGCTTAGGTGGGGGGAATGGCGATGAGCAGTTCTTC.

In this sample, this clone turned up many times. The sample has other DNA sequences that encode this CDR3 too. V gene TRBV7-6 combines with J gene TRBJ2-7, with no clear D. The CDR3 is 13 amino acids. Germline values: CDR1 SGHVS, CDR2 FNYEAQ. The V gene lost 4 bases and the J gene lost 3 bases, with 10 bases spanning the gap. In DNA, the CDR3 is TGTGCCAGCAGCTCCGGTCCGAACTACGAGCAGTACTTC. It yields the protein CASSSGPNYEQYF.

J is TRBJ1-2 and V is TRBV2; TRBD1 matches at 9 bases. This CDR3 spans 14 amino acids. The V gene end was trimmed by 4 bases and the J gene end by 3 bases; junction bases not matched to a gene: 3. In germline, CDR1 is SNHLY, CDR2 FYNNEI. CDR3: CASSAQGAYYGYTF. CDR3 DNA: TGTGCCAGCAGTGCACAGGGGGCATACTATGGCTACACCTTC.

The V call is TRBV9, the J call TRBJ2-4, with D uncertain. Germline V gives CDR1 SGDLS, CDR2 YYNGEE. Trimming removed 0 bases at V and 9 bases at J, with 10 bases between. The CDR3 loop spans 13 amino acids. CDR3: CASSVDLLGIQYF. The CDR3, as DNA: TGTGCCAGCAGCGTAGATTTACTCGGCATTCAGTACTTC. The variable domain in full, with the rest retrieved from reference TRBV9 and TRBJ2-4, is DSGVTQTPKHLITATGQRVTLRCSPRSGDLSVYWYQQSLDQGLQFLIQYYNGEERAKGNILERFSAQQFPDLHSELNLSSLELGDSALYFCASSVDLLGIQYFGAGTRLSVL.

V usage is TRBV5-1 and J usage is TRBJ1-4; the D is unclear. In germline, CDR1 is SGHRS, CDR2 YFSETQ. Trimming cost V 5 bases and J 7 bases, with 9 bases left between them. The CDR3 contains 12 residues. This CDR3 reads CASREGGEKLFF. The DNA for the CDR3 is TGCGCCAGCAGAGAGGGTGGTGAAAAACTGTTTTTT. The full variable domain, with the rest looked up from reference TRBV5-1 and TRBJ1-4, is KAGVTQTPRYLIKTRGQQVTLSCSPISGHRSVSWYQQTPGQGLQFLFEYFSETQRNKGNFPGRFSGRQFSNSRSEMNVSTLELGDSALYLCASREGGEKLFFGSGTQLSVL.

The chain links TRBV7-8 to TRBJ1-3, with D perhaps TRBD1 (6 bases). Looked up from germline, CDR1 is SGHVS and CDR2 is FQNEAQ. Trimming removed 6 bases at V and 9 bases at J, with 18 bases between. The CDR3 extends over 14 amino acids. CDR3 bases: TGTGCCAGCAGTCTAGCAGGGGCGGGTGGCACCATATATTTT. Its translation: CASSLAGAGGTIYF.

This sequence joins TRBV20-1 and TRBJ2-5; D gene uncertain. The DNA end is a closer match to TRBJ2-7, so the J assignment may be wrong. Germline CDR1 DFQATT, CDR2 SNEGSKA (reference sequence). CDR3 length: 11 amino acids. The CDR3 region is CSAVALYEQYF. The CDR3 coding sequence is TGCAGTGCCGTCGCCCTTTACGAGCAGTACTTC.

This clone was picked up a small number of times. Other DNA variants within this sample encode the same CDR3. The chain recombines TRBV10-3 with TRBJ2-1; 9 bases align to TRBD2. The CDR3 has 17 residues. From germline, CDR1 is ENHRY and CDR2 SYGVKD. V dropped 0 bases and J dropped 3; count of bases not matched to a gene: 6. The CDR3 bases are TGTGCCATCAGTGAGTCCCGGGCTAGCGGGGACTACAATGAGCAGTTCTTC. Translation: CAISESRASGDYNEQFF.

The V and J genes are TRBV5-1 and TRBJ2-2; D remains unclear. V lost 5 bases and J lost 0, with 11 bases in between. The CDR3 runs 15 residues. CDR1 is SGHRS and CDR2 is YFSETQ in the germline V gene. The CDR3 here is CASRPDGSNTGELFF. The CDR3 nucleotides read TGCGCCAGCAGACCGGACGGATCGAACACCGGGGAGCTGTTTTTT.

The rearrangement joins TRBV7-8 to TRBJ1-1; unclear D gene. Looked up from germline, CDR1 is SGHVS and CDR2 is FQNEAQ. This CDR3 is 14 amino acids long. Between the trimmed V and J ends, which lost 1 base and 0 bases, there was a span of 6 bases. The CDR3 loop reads CASSLVGVNTEAFF. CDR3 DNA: TGTGCCAGCAGCTTAGTCGGGGTGAACACTGAAGCTTTCTTT. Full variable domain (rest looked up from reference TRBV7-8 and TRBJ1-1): GAGVSQSPRYKVAKRGQDVALRCDPISGHVSLFWYQQALGQGPEFLTYFQNEAQLDKSGLPSDRFFAERPEGSVSTLKIQRTQQEDSAVYLCASSLVGVNTEAFFGQGTRLTVV.

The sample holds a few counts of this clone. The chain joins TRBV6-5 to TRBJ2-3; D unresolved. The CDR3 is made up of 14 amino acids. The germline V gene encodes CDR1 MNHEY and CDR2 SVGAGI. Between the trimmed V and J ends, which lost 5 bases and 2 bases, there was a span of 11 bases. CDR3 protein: CASSEDPDTDTQYF. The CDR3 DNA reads TGTGCCAGCAGTGAAGACCCAGACACAGATACGCAGTATTTT.

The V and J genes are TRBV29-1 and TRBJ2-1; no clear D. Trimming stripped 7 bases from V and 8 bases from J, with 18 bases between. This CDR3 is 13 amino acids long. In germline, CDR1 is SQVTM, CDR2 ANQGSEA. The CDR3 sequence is CSANIPDGYEQFF. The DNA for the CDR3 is TGCAGCGCCAACATCCCAGACGGGTATGAGCAGTTCTTC.

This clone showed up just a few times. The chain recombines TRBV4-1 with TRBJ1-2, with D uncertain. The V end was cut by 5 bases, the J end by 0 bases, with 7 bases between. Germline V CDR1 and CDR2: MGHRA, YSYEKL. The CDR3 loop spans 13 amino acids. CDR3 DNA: TGCGCCAGCAGCGGACGGTCTAACTATGGCTACACCTTC. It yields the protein CASSGRSNYGYTF.